The 27 T cell receptor beta chains in this list originate from one sample, sequenced in a study of cytomegalovirus exposure and HLA in healthy donors. PCR involved 60 Vbeta and 13 Jbeta primers. Sequencing used immunoSEQ multiplex PCR; TCRdb keeps in-frame clones, though not all of them. The sample holds approximately 150,000 clones, 80% seen once. Sequencing was carried out using PBMCs. The receptor source for this set is a man aged 18 to 30 in good health and CMV-seropositive.

The chain combines TRBV4-3 with TRBJ1-6; maybe TRBD1 (6 bases). Germline assignment: CDR1 LGHNA and CDR2 YSLEER. The CDR3 has 20 amino acids. V dropped 0 bases and J dropped 4 bases, with 22 bases sitting between them. CDR3 sequence (DNA): TGCGCCAGCAGCCAAGAATGGCGACAGGTCCATACTTTTTATAATTCACCCCTCCACTTT. Translated: CASSQEWRQVHTFYNSPLHF.

This chain joins TRBV4-1 and TRBJ1-5; possible D gene TRBD1, 5 bases. Per the germline V gene, CDR1 is MGHRA and CDR2 is YSYEKL. This CDR3 contains 17 residues. V lost 0 bases, J lost 2 bases, and 14 bases lay in between. The CDR3 bases are TGCGCCAGCAGCCAAGATCCAGGGCAGGCACGCAATCAGCCCCAGCATTTT. Its translation is CASSQDPGQARNQPQHF.

This clone was picked up one time. This chain links TRBV5-8 with TRBJ1-2; D is perhaps TRBD1 (5 bases). CDR3 length: 17 residues. V was cut by 2 bases and J by 2 bases, with 19 bases left in between. Germline V gene lookup returns CDR1 SGHTS and CDR2 YDEGEE. The CDR3 DNA reads as TGTGCCAGCAGCTTCAGTCGGCGGGGACCACCGAACTATGGCTACACCTTC. Amino acid sequence: CASSFSRRGPPNYGYTF.

The rearrangement uses TRBV6-1 and TRBJ1-4; 7 bases line up with TRBD1. Trimming cost V 4 bases and J 8 bases; bases outside gene matches: 7. The CDR3 is 14 amino acids. Germline-derived CDR1 and CDR2 are MNHNS and SASEGT. The CDR3: CASSGQGNLEKLFF. In nucleotides, the CDR3 is TGTGCCAGCAGTGGACAGGGAAACCTAGAAAAACTGTTTTTT.

V is TRBV4-3 and J is TRBJ1-1; the D gene is possibly TRBD1 (5 bases). This CDR3 has 13 residues. Germline CDR1 LGHNA, CDR2 YSLEER. V was clipped by 4 bases and J by 1 base, with 7 bases between them. CDR3 sequence (DNA): TGCGCCAGCAGCCCTACAGGGAACACTGAAGCTTTCTTT. This translates into CASSPTGNTEAFF.

This sequence joins TRBV5-6 and TRBJ2-7; D gene uncertain. The V gene lost 3 bases and the J gene lost 2 bases, with 15 bases spanning the gap. From germline, CDR1 is SGHDT and CDR2 YYEEEE. The CDR3 has 15 residues. The CDR3 sequence: CASSYRLRSPYEQYF. The DNA for the CDR3 is TGTGCCAGCAGCTACCGGTTACGGAGCCCCTACGAGCAGTACTTC.

In the case of this clone: This same CDR3 is encoded by further DNA sequences in the sample. This chain connects TRBV5-1 to TRBJ1-1; no clear D gene. Trimming pared 5 bases from V and 1 base from J, leaving 9 bases between. The length of the CDR3 is 13 residues. Germline lookup yields CDR1 SGHRS and CDR2 YFSETQ. In nucleotides, the CDR3 is TGCGCCAGCAGTCGGGAGCGGAACACTGAAGCTTTCTTT. Translation: CASSRERNTEAFF.

V gene TRBV5-4 combines with J gene TRBJ2-1, with 8 bases lining up with TRBD2. The junction had 9 bases not matched to a gene; V was cut back by 0 bases and J by 4 bases. Germline loops: CDR1 SGHNT, CDR2 YYREEE (reference sequence). CDR3 length equals 17 residues. The CDR3 nucleotides are TGTGCCAGCAGCTTGGAAACTAGCGGCCAGAAGTACAATGAGCAGTTCTTC. Protein product: CASSLETSGQKYNEQFF.

The rearrangement links TRBV5-1 to TRBJ1-1; D uncertain. The germline V and J ends were trimmed by 0 bases and 1 base, with 7 bases remaining between them. The CDR3 covers 14 residues. Germline CDR1 reads SGHRS; CDR2 reads YFSETQ. Written as DNA, the CDR3 is TGCGCCAGCAGCTTGGCCTTCTCGAACACTGAAGCTTTCTTT. It is translated as CASSLAFSNTEAFF.

The V and J genes are TRBV9 and TRBJ2-3; TRBD2 agrees at 7 bases. Looked up from germline, CDR1 is SGDLS and CDR2 is YYNGEE. V was pared by 1 base and J by 3 bases, with 8 bases of the junction left unmatched. This CDR3 has 16 residues. CDR3 DNA sequence: TGTGCCAGCAGCGTACACCACCGGGAGGCGACAGATACGCAGTATTTT. It yields the protein CASSVHHREATDTQYF.

This chain joins TRBV6-5 and TRBJ1-6; 10 positions match TRBD1. The CDR3 loop spans 14 amino acids. Germline V gene sequence: CDR1 MNHEY, CDR2 SVGAGI. Trimming at V came to 6 bases and at J to 9 bases, leaving 5 bases not matched to a gene. CDR3 amino acids: CASRPGTGVSPLHF. DNA of the CDR3: TGTGCCAGCAGGCCCGGGACAGGGGTTTCACCCCTCCACTTT.

The V call is TRBV5-4, the J call TRBJ1-2; TRBD1 might be the D (5 bases). The CDR3 has 13 residues. Germline assignment: CDR1 SGHNT and CDR2 YYREEE (reference sequence). V shed 4 bases and J shed 4 bases, with 11 bases lying between them. This CDR3 is CASSRDSLYGYTF. The CDR3 DNA reads TGTGCCAGCAGCCGCGACAGCCTCTATGGCTACACCTTC.

The chain couples TRBV5-1 to TRBJ2-7; 10 bases line up with TRBD1. The V segment lost 6 bases and the J segment 5 bases; nucleotides outside the gene matches: 8. CDR3 size: 14 residues. The germline V gene has CDR1 SGHRS and CDR2 YFSETQ. DNA for the CDR3: TGCGCCAGCACCTCCGGGACAGGGGATAACGAGCAGTACTTC. Translated: CASTSGTGDNEQYF.

The genes are TRBV7-9 and TRBJ1-1; D possibly corresponds to TRBD1 (6 bases). The V gene lost 2 bases and the J gene lost 7 bases, with 8 bases spanning the gap. CDR3 length: 12 amino acids. Germline V CDR1 and CDR2: SEHNR, FQNEAQ (reference sequence). The CDR3 nucleotides read TGTGCCAGCAGCTTAAGACAGGATGAAGCTTTCTTT. As protein: CASSLRQDEAFF.

The chain couples TRBV7-9 to TRBJ2-7; 9 bases are shared with TRBD1. The J segment lost 2 bases and the V segment lost 4 bases, leaving 6 bases of the junction unmatched. The CDR3 covers 15 residues. Per the germline V gene, CDR1 is SEHNR and CDR2 is FQNEAQ (reference sequence). The CDR3 bases are TGTGCCAGCAGCTCCCGGGACAGGGCACCCTACGAGCAGTACTTC. Its translation: CASSSRDRAPYEQYF.

The gene calls are TRBV5-1 and TRBJ1-2; D perhaps matches TRBD1 (6 bases). The germline gives CDR1 SGHRS, CDR2 YFSETQ. Trimming removed 4 bases at V and 3 bases at J, with 13 bases between. The CDR3 is 14 amino acids. The CDR3 region is CASSGLGGDYGYTF. In nucleotides, the CDR3 is TGCGCCAGCAGCGGCTTAGGGGGAGACTATGGCTACACCTTC. Full variable domain (missing parts from reference TRBV5-1 and TRBJ1-2): KAGVTQTPRYLIKTRGQQVTLSCSPISGHRSVSWYQQTPGQGLQFLFEYFSETQRNKGNFPGRFSGRQFSNSRSEMNVSTLELGDSALYLCASSGLGGDYGYTFGSGTRLTVV.

A note on this clone: Sequence at one end of the junction differs from germline and may be a read error. V usage is TRBV4-2 and J usage is TRBJ2-4; a weak D match, TRBD2 (6 bases). CDR1 is LGHNA and CDR2 is YNFKEQ in the germline V gene. CDR3 length: 16 amino acids. Written as DNA, the CDR3 is TGTGCCAGCAGCCAAACTAGCCGCCTAGCCAAAAACAGTCAGTACTTC. Its protein is CASSQTSRLAKNSQYF.

On this clone itself: One end of the junction fails to match germline, which may point to a read error. The chain uses TRBV7-9 and TRBJ2-7; 7 bases agree with TRBD1. Looked up from germline, CDR1 is SEHNR and CDR2 is FQNEAQ (reference sequence). CDR3 size: 15 residues. The CDR3 region is CSSSPYRRTGHEQYF. As DNA, the CDR3 is TGTTCCAGCAGCCCCTACCGCCGGACAGGTCACGAGCAGTACTTC.

The chain uses TRBV11-2 and TRBJ2-5; a weak D match, TRBD2 (5 bases). V was pared by 6 bases and J by 5 bases, with 19 bases between. The CDR3 has 15 amino acids. Germline V gives CDR1 SGHAT, CDR2 FQNNGV. Here the CDR3 DNA reads TGTGCCAGCAGACTTGTAGGACGGACTTGGGAGACCCAGTACTTC. This gives the protein CASRLVGRTWETQYF.

Concerning this clone: The junction does not match germline at one end; this may be a read error. The chain links TRBV7-9 to TRBJ1-1, with TRBD1 as a possible D gene (5 bases). This CDR3 contains 13 residues. Germline assignment: CDR1 SEHNR and CDR2 FQNEAQ (reference sequence). As DNA, the CDR3 is TGTGCCAGCAGCTTGGGGGGGAACTCTGAAGCTTTCTTT. It encodes CASSLGGNSEAFF.

The chain uses TRBV7-2 and TRBJ2-1; TRBD1 aligns across 8 bases. There are 16 residues in the CDR3. The trim removed 4 bases at V and 1 base at J, leaving 6 bases unmatched. Germline V gives CDR1 SGHTA, CDR2 FQGNSA. The CDR3 here is CASSSQGAGSYNEQFF. The CDR3 DNA is TGTGCCAGCAGCTCCCAGGGGGCAGGATCCTACAATGAGCAGTTCTTC.

This clone has more than one count but fewer than ten. V and J are TRBV7-9 and TRBJ2-1; 8 nucleotides line up with TRBD1. The CDR3 runs to 15 residues. The trim removed 5 bases at V and 6 bases at J, leaving 9 bases unmatched. In germline, CDR1 is SEHNR, CDR2 FQNEAQ (reference sequence). The CDR3 here is CASSKIRTGRNEQFF. The CDR3 coding sequence is TGTGCCAGCAGCAAAATTCGGACAGGGCGCAATGAGCAGTTCTTC.

Notes on this clone: Germline and junction disagree at one end, which may indicate a read error. V usage is TRBV4-1 and J usage is TRBJ2-1, with 10 bases identical to TRBD1. The CDR3 length is 16 residues. CDR1 MGHRA and CDR2 YSYEKL come from the germline V gene. Here the CDR3 reads CASSRIGQGEDNEQFF. The CDR3 nucleotides are TGTGCCAGCAGCCGAATCGGACAGGGGGAGGACAATGAGCAGTTCTTC.

The V and J genes are TRBV19 and TRBJ2-6; TRBD2 matches 12 bases. The germline gives CDR1 LNHDA, CDR2 SQIVND (reference sequence). This CDR3 contains 19 residues. V was clipped by 2 bases and J by 4 bases; unmatched bases: 9. The CDR3 loop reads CASSILRLAGVLGANVLTF. CDR3 DNA sequence: TGTGCCAGTAGTATATTGAGACTAGCGGGAGTGTTGGGGGCCAACGTCCTGACTTTC. Drawing the rest from reference TRBV19 and TRBJ2-6, the complete variable domain is DGGITQSPKYLFRKEGQNVTLSCEQNLNHDAMYWYRQDPGQGLRLIYYSQIVNDFQKGDIAEGYSVSREKKESFPLTVTSAQKNPTAFYLCASSILRLAGVLGANVLTFGAGSRLTVL.

J is TRBJ2-5 and V is TRBV27; 7 bases agree with TRBD2. After removal of 0 bases from V and 2 bases from J, the junction contained 3 bases not matched to a gene. The length of the CDR3 is 15 residues. CDR1 and CDR2 from the germline V gene are MNHEY and SMNVEV (reference sequence). The CDR3 loop reads CASSLSMRGQETQYF. CDR3 DNA sequence: TGTGCCAGCAGTTTATCGATGCGGGGGCAAGAGACCCAGTACTTC.

The V call is TRBV30, the J call TRBJ2-5; TRBD1 agrees at 10 bases. The junction had 9 bases not matched to a gene; V was cut back by 4 bases and J by 4 bases. Germline assignment: CDR1 GTSNPN and CDR2 SVGIG (reference sequence). This CDR3 region has 15 residues. DNA for the CDR3: TGTGCCTGGACGGGGACAGGGGTTTCAGCAGAGACCCAGTACTTC. Protein: CAWTGTGVSAETQYF. Full variable domain (remainder filled in from reference TRBV30 and TRBJ2-5): SQTIHQWPATLVQPVGSPLSLECTVEGTSNPNLYWYRQAAGRGLQLLFYSVGIGQISSEVPQNLSASRPQDRQFILSSKKLLLSDSGFYLCAWTGTGVSAETQYFGPGTRLLVL.

This sequence joins TRBV2 and TRBJ2-7; TRBD2 aligns across 9 bases. Germline V gene data show CDR1 as SNHLY and CDR2 as FYNNEI. The CDR3 loop spans 14 amino acids. V dropped 10 bases and J dropped 2; count of bases not matched to a gene: 9. CDR3 nucleotides: TGTGCCAAGGGCGGGCTAGCGGGGACCTACGAGCAGTACTTC. Protein sequence: CAKGGLAGTYEQYF.